This T cell receptor (beta chain) was sequenced in a study of radiotherapy plus CTLA-4 blockade in lung cancer. The CDR3 covers 13 residues. Trimming took 3 bases from V and 4 from J, leaving 6 bases between them. Germline CDR1 and CDR2: SEHNR and FQNEAQ (reference sequence). Clones were sequenced by immunoSEQ multiplex PCR, and TCRdb holds only the in-frame ones, with some missing. Among tens of thousands of clones listed, around four fifths were seen once. Study-wide results and limits: Early shifts in blood T cell clones, with interferon-beta, reportedly predicted response best. Blood-borne expansion of tumor-derived TCR clones followed radiotherapy plus ipilimumab.

As to this clone: Its antigen is currently unknown.

The sequenced sample was peripheral blood, obtained from a patient treated with radiotherapy plus ipilimumab. The sequence was collected from a human donor with non-small cell lung cancer who had a partial response to radiotherapy plus ipilimumab. J is TRBJ2-2 and V is TRBV7-9; D gene unclear. CDR3 loop: CASSFAATGELFF. The CDR3 nucleotides are TGTGCCAGCAGCTTCGCGGCCACCGGGGAGCTGTTTTTT.